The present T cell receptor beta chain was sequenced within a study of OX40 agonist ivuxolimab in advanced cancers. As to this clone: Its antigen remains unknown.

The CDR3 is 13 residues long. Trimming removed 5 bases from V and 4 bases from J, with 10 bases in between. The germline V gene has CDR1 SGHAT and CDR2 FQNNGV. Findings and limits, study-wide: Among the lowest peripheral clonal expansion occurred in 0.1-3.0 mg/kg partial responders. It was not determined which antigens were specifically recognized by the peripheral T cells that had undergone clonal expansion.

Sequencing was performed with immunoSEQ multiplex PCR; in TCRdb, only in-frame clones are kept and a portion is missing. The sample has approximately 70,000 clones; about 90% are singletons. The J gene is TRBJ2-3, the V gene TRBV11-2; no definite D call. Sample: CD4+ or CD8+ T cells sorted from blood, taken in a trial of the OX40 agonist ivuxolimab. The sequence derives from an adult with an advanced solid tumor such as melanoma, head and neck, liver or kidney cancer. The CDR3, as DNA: TGTGCCAGCAGCCACCCCGGGCCAGATACGCAGTATTTT. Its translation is CASSHPGPDTQYF.